Given below is one T cell receptor beta chain in context. The data are from a study of shared T cell receptors in the human thymus. The germline gives CDR1 LNHDA, CDR2 SQIVND (reference sequence). The V and J ends lost 8 bases and 0 bases respectively, with 11 bases between them. The CDR3 sequence is 14 residues long. Using immunoSEQ multiplex PCR, the repertoire was profiled, and TCRdb retains in-frame clones only, with some absent. The table has hundreds of thousands of clones, around 89% seen once. The same data also went into a second study, on human thymus T cells. Turning to that study: Congenital heart defects were the reason for the corrective surgery that the donors, healthy Finnish infants, were having. Thymic samples were excised during corrective heart operations. Thymic TCR repertoires of unrelated people reportedly overlapped highly.

This sequence joins TRBV19 and TRBJ1-5, with D tentatively TRBD1 (5 bases). This clonotype was obtained from a boy less than two years old with a congenital heart defect. The sequencing sample was made of thymocytes. CDR3 in amino acids: CASQGRYSNQPQHF. DNA for the CDR3: TGTGCCAGTCAGGGTCGTTATAGCAATCAGCCCCAGCATTTT. Full variable domain (outside the CDR3, taken from reference TRBV19 and TRBJ1-5): DGGITQSPKYLFRKEGQNVTLSCEQNLNHDAMYWYRQDPGQGLRLIYYSQIVNDFQKGDIAEGYSVSREKKESFPLTVTSAQKNPTAFYLCASQGRYSNQPQHFGDGTRLSIL.